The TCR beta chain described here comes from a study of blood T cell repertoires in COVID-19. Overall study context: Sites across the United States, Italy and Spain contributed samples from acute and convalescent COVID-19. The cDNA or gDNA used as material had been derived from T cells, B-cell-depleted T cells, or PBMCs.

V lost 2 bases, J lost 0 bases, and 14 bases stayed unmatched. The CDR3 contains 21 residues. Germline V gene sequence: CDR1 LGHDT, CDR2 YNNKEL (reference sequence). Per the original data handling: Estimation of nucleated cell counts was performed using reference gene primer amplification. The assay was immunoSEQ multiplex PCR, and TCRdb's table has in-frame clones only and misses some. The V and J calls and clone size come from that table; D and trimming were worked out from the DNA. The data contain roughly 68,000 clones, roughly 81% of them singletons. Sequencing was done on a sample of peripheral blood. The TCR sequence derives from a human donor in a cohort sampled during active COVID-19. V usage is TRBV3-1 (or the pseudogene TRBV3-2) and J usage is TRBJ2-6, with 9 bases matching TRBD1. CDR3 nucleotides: TGTGCCAGCAGCCAATTCTCATCGAAGACAGGGGGAGACTCTGGGGCCAACGTCCTGACTTTC. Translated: CASSQFSSKTGGDSGANVLTF.